This section outlines one T cell receptor beta chain sequence together with its context. The antigen remains undetermined. UMIs with a 6-nucleotide sample barcode were added by template switching. Reanalyzing the 5' RACE reads, TCRdb keeps one entry per CDR3 protein, without DNA. Its listing shows about 450,000 distinct CDR3 sequences. Donors each contributed one blood sample measuring 2.5 ml. This sample is part of a study of monozygotic twins with inflammatory bowel disease. Regarding the study as a whole: Results did not support any single strong IBD-associated signal or clonotype. Heterogeneous immunosuppressive treatment regimens may have introduced variability into patient repertoires.

The receptor was isolated from a human donor with ulcerative colitis or Crohn's disease, or a healthy co-twin of an affected twin (not recorded which). Specimen: blood.

This chain's CDR3 is CASSLVQGAGQPQHF. The J gene is TRBJ1-5, the V gene TRBV7-8; as DNA is missing, the TRBD1 call by TCRdb cannot be tested. Per the germline V gene, CDR1 is SGHVS and CDR2 is FQNEAQ. CDR3 length: 15 residues. The full variable domain, rest sourced from reference TRBV7-8 and TRBJ1-5, is GAGVSQSPRYKVAKRGQDVALRCDPISGHVSLFWYQQALGQGPEFLTYFQNEAQLDKSGLPSDRFFAERPEGSVSTLKIQRTQQEDSAVYLCASSLVQGAGQPQHFGDGTRLSIL.